This T cell receptor (beta chain) was documented in a study of T cell responses to AZD1222 COVID-19 vaccine. The repertoire was sequenced with immunoSEQ multiplex PCR; TCRdb's copy has only in-frame clones and lacks some. The sample yields over 110,000 clones, 90% seen once. About this clone itself: Its target is not known.

Study-level points and caveats: Seropositive AZD1222 recipients at baseline numbered only five or six.

V lost 3 bases, J lost 5 bases, and 7 bases lay in between. CDR3 length: 12 residues. The germline CDR1 and CDR2 sequences are LGHNA and YNFKEQ. The sample in question was peripheral blood, obtained 28 days after the second AZD1222 dose. The TCR comes from an adult who received the AZD1222 COVID-19 vaccine. The rearrangement joins TRBV4-2 to TRBJ2-5; no reliable D call. The CDR3 DNA reads TGTGCCAGCAGCCACCCCAGGGAGACCCAGTACTTC. Translated, it gives CASSHPRETQYF.